This T cell receptor beta chain stems from a study of blood T cell repertoires in COVID-19. In its sample, this clone was seen once. The germline V gene has CDR1 LGHNT and CDR2 FRNRAP. J was trimmed by 4 bases and V by 6 bases; bases with no gene match: 6. The CDR3 loop spans 15 amino acids. Authors' processing steps: Estimation of nucleated cell counts was performed using reference gene primer amplification. Sequencing used immunoSEQ multiplex PCR; TCRdb keeps in-frame clones, though not all of them. D and trimming come from the DNA, and the V and J calls and clone size come from that table. There are around 480,000 clones in the sample; 88% occur only once, and around 12% lies in the top ten.

The chain recombines TRBV12-5 with TRBJ1-3; TRBD1 matches at 10 bases. The sample taken for sequencing was peripheral blood. The sequence derives from a woman aged 45-59 years with COVID-19, enrolled during active disease. Here the CDR3 reads CASGPGTGAGNTIYF. The CDR3 DNA reads as TGTGCTAGTGGCCCTGGGACAGGGGCAGGAAACACCATATATTTT.